These T cell receptor beta chains were read from a single sample in a study of T cells in narcolepsy. Measured with immunoSEQ multiplex PCR; TCRdb has only the in-frame clones, and not every one. Seen here are about 32,000 clones, roughly four fifths observed once, and the top ten hold about 0.66%. The sample comprised memory (CD45RA-) CD4+ T cells from blood. The receptors shown here come from a human donor in good health. Both conserved end residues are part of each CDR3. D genes are given only for firm matches. Clone sizes are given selectively: once, few, many, or a class where the clone is expanded.

j_gene	v_gene	d_gene	abundance	CDR3aa	CDR3nt
TRBJ2-3	TRBV5-4	TRBD2	NA	CASTGGSPDTQYF	TGTGCCAGTACGGGGGGGAGTCCAGATACGCAGTATTTT
TRBJ1-6	TRBV2	NA	once	CASSEAQMGNSPLHF	TGTGCCAGCAGTGAAGCACAGATGGGTAATTCACCCCTCCACTTT
TRBJ2-7	TRBV14	NA	NA	CASSQGHRVFLEQYF	TGTGCCAGCAGCCAAGGACATAGAGTTTTCCTGGAGCAGTACTTC
TRBJ2-5	TRBV9	TRBD2	once	CASSVLADQETQYF	TGTGCCAGCAGCGTTCTAGCGGACCAAGAGACCCAGTACTTC
TRBJ1-2	TRBV6-1	TRBD1	NA	CASSPSGQGYGYTF	TGTGCCAGCAGTCCTTCAGGACAGGGCTATGGCTACACCTTC
TRBJ1-2	TRBV11-2	TRBD1	once	CASSIVGTGANYGYTF	TGTGCCAGCAGCATTGTCGGGACAGGGGCCAACTATGGCTACACCTTC
TRBJ1-1	TRBV9	NA	NA	CASSVEPNTEAFF	TGTGCCAGCAGCGTAGAACCCAACACTGAAGCTTTCTTT
TRBJ1-1	TRBV5-4	NA	NA	CASSSTGITRRTEAFF	TGTGCCAGCAGCTCAACTGGCATAACCCGGCGAACTGAAGCTTTCTTT
TRBJ1-1	TRBV4-2	NA	once	CASSQVRQLSEAFF	TGTGCCAGCAGCCAGGTGCGACAGCTGTCTGAAGCTTTCTTT
TRBJ1-1	TRBV5-1	NA	NA	CASSLGTTSNTEAFF	TGCGCCAGCAGCTTGGGTACCACTTCGAACACTGAAGCTTTCTTT
TRBJ1-2	TRBV6-5	NA	NA	CASSYDSGPYGYTF	TGTGCCAGCAGTTACGATAGCGGACCCTATGGCTACACCTTC
TRBJ1-2	TRBV6-5	NA	NA	CASTHGGTNYGYTF	TGTGCCAGCACCCACGGAGGTACGAACTATGGCTACACCTTC
TRBJ2-4	TRBV11-2	NA	NA	CASSLRPSTGRIKNIQYF	TGTGCCAGCAGCTTACGCCCTTCGACAGGGAGGATCAAAAACATTCAGTACTTC
TRBJ1-5	TRBV6-5	NA	NA	CASSVQGNQPQHF	TGTGCCAGCAGTGTCCAGGGTAATCAGCCCCAGCATTTT
TRBJ2-3	TRBV19	NA	few	CASRDPGWTDTQYF	TGTGCCAGTAGGGACCCGGGGTGGACAGATACGCAGTATTTT
TRBJ2-5	TRBV5-4	TRBD1	few	CASSRATGAETQYF	TGTGCCAGCAGCAGGGCGACAGGGGCCGAGACCCAGTACTTC
TRBJ1-2	TRBV30	NA	NA	CAWRMNAGYGYTF	TGTGCCTGGAGAATGAACGCCGGCTATGGCTACACCTTC
TRBJ2-7	TRBV5-4	TRBD2	NA	CASSLALAGNYEQYF	TGTGCCAGCAGCTTAGCCCTAGCGGGGAACTACGAGCAGTACTTC
TRBJ1-3	TRBV5-6	TRBD1	NA	CASSRDRGLGNTIYF	TGTGCCAGCAGCCGGGACAGGGGGCTTGGAAACACCATATATTTT
TRBJ1-4	TRBV19	NA	NA	CASSTQLGTGEKLFF	TGTGCCAGTAGTACCCAGTTGGGGACGGGGGAAAAACTGTTTTTT
TRBJ2-5	TRBV2	NA	once	CASLGETQYF	TGTGCCAGCTTGGGAGAGACCCAGTACTTC
TRBJ2-1	TRBV6-5	NA	NA	CASRSAGSSYNEQFF	TGTGCCAGCAGATCCGCGGGGAGCTCCTACAATGAGCAGTTCTTC
TRBJ1-1	TRBV12-2	NA	NA	CASRLERPDRNTEAFF	TGTGCAAGTCGCTTAGAGCGGCCTGACAGGAACACTGAAGCTTTCTTT
TRBJ2-7	TRBV28	TRBD1	NA	CASSGGQGFEQYF	TGTGCCAGCAGCGGGGGACAGGGCTTCGAGCAGTACTTC
TRBJ1-1	TRBV19	TRBD1	NA	CASSMGQGWVNTEAFF	TGTGCCAGTAGTATGGGACAGGGGTGGGTGAACACTGAAGCTTTCTTT
TRBJ1-5	TRBV2	TRBD1	NA	CASSWTGGEQPQHF	TGTGCCAGCAGCTGGACAGGGGGAGAACAGCCCCAGCATTTT
TRBJ2-1	TRBV28	TRBD2	NA	CASSFFGGGYNEQFF	TGTGCCAGCAGTTTTTTCGGCGGGGGCTACAATGAGCAGTTCTTC
TRBJ2-7	TRBV5-6	TRBD1	NA	CASSLNTGVSVEQYF	TGTGCCAGCAGCTTAAACACAGGGGTCTCGGTCGAGCAGTACTTC
TRBJ2-1	TRBV27	NA	once	CASSSRRSAAYNEQFF	TGTGCCAGCAGCTCTAGGCGGTCGGCGGCCTACAATGAGCAGTTCTTC
TRBJ2-7	TRBV5-1	NA	NA	CASSLGQFGYEQYF	TGCGCCAGCAGCTTGGGGCAGTTCGGCTACGAGCAGTACTTC
TRBJ1-3	TRBV6-1	NA	NA	CASMQGNTIYF	TGTGCCAGCATGCAGGGAAACACCATATATTTT
TRBJ1-4	TRBV18	NA	NA	CASSPNTAERVKLFF	TGTGCCAGCTCACCAAACACCGCGGAGCGGGTAAAACTGTTTTTT
TRBJ1-4	TRBV28	NA	NA	CASSPGEVREKLFF	TGTGCCAGCAGTCCAGGGGAGGTACGGGAAAAACTGTTTTTT
TRBJ1-1	TRBV7-2	NA	NA	CASSLSAGSTEAFF	TGTGCCAGCAGCTTATCGGCAGGTAGCACTGAAGCTTTCTTT
TRBJ2-7	TRBV27	TRBD1	NA	CASSLGGGGTGYYEQYF	TGTGCCAGCAGTTTGGGTGGTGGCGGGACAGGATACTACGAGCAGTACTTC
TRBJ1-1	TRBV7-9	NA	few	CASSPRSVGNTEAFF	TGTGCCAGCAGTCCCCGGTCGGTCGGGAACACTGAAGCTTTCTTT
TRBJ2-7	TRBV27	NA	NA	CASSPESSGVLSSYEQYF	TGTGCCAGCAGCCCGGAATCGTCAGGGGTCTTGTCCTCCTACGAGCAGTACTTC
TRBJ1-6	TRBV30	NA	NA	CASDGRGNSPLHF	TGTGCCTCAGATGGTAGGGGTAATTCACCCCTCCACTTT
TRBJ1-5	TRBV19	NA	NA	CASSISDQPQHF	TGTGCCAGTAGTATATCTGATCAGCCCCAGCATTTT
TRBJ2-2	TRBV19	NA	NA	CASSIPVGELFF	TGTGCCAGTAGTATACCAGTGGGGGAGCTGTTTTTT
TRBJ2-3	TRBV27	TRBD1	NA	CASSLSAGQGWTDTQYF	TGTGCCAGCAGTTTATCCGCGGGACAGGGTTGGACAGATACGCAGTATTTT
TRBJ2-1	TRBV6-1	TRBD1	NA	CASSPWAGGNEQFF	TGTGCCAGCAGTCCCTGGGCAGGGGGAAATGAGCAGTTCTTC
TRBJ2-5	TRBV28	TRBD1	NA	CASMTRGPVETQYF	TGTGCCAGCATGACCAGGGGGCCGGTGGAGACCCAGTACTTC
TRBJ2-4	TRBV27	TRBD2	NA	CASSPGSGGESYIQYF	TGTGCCAGCAGTCCGGGGAGCGGGGGGGAAAGTTACATTCAGTACTTC
TRBJ2-3	TRBV15	TRBD2	few	CATSSLAGEVDTQYF	TGTGCCACCAGCAGTCTAGCGGGGGAGGTAGATACGCAGTATTTT
TRBJ1-3	TRBV9	NA	NA	CASSPNTGFSGNTIYF	TGTGCCAGCAGCCCCAATACGGGGTTCTCTGGAAACACCATATATTTT
TRBJ2-6	TRBV19	TRBD1	NA	CASRSTGAGANVLTF	TGTGCCAGTAGATCTACAGGGGCTGGGGCCAACGTCCTGACTTTC
TRBJ1-2	TRBV28	NA	few	CASSLGVAGQGGYTF	TGTGCCAGCAGCCTCGGGGTGGCAGGGCAGGGCGGCTACACCTTC
TRBJ1-2	TRBV2	TRBD1	NA	CASISGTGLNYGYTF	TGTGCCAGCATCTCCGGGACAGGGTTGAACTATGGCTACACCTTC